The rows below give T cell receptor beta chains drawn from one sample of a study of cytotoxic CD8 clonotypes in ibrutinib-treated CLL. Sequencing used immunoSEQ multiplex PCR; TCRdb keeps in-frame clones, though not all of them. The profile shows 11,000 to 15,000 clones, 50% to 55% of them singletons. The sample was PBMCs, taken at a roughly 22-month disease-progression time point, from a patient treated with ibrutinib. Receptor source: a human donor with chronic lymphocytic leukemia. Each CDR3 is given with its conserved first and last residue. The D gene is left open where the match is weak. The size entry is marked missing in some rows and otherwise reads once, few, many or a size class.

>-|TRBD1|TRBJ1-5|TRBV27
TGTGCCAGCAGTAGGACAGGGACGGACCAGCCCCAGCATTTT
CASSRTGTDQPQHF
>-|-|TRBJ2-1|TRBV25-1
TGTGCCAGCAGTGACGGGCAGTCCTACAATGAGCAGTTCTTC
CASSDGQSYNEQFF
>-|-|TRBJ1-5|TRBV6-1
TGTGCCAGCAGTGAAGGGAGACACCAGCCCCAGCATTTT
CASSEGRHQPQHF
>-|-|TRBJ1-2|TRBV6-5
TGTGCCAGCAGCTCCACAGGGCAGGGGGGCTACACCTTC
CASSSTGQGGYTF
>-|-|TRBJ2-2|TRBV7-9
TGTGCCAGCAGCTTACAATTTCTTTGGTACAAGGGGCCATCCGGGGAGCTGTTTTTT
CASSLQFLWYKGPSGELFF
>-|-|TRBJ1-5|TRBV10-1
TGCGCCAGCAGCGACACCGGCGGTCAGCCCCAGCATTTT
CASSDTGGQPQHF
>-|-|TRBJ2-3|TRBV28
TGTGCCAGCAGAACGGACCGGACAGCGGAACCTTCCACAGATACGCAGTATTTT
CASRTDRTAEPSTDTQYF
>-|-|TRBJ1-2|TRBV5-4
TGTGCCAGCAGCTTGTCAGGGGCTAACTATGGCTACACCTTC
CASSLSGANYGYTF
>-|-|TRBJ1-6|TRBV4-1
TGCGCCAGCAGCCAAGATAATTCACCCCTCCACTTT
CASSQDNSPLHF
>-|-|TRBJ2-4|TRBV19
TGTGCCAGTAGTATTTCAGACCCGGACATTCAGTACTTC
CASSISDPDIQYF
>few|-|TRBJ2-3|TRBV11-2
TGTGCCAGCAGCTTGCGGGGTCTCACAGATACGCAGTATTTT
CASSLRGLTDTQYF
>-|TRBD1|TRBJ1-2|TRBV5-1
TGCGCCAGCAGCCAAGGACAGGGCGCTAACTATGGCTACACCTTC
CASSQGQGANYGYTF
>few|-|TRBJ2-7|TRBV27
TGTGCCAGCAGTTATCAGGGGGGGTACGAGCAGTACTTC
CASSYQGGYEQYF
>-|-|TRBJ1-3|TRBV18
TGTGCCAGCTCAAACGAAAGGCGTGCGGGCAACACCATATATTTT
CASSNERRAGNTIYF
>few|TRBD1|TRBJ1-1|TRBV7-6
TGTGCCAGCAGCTCGACAGGGGGCCCAAACACTGAAGCTTTCTTT
CASSSTGGPNTEAFF
>-|TRBD1|TRBJ2-3|TRBV5-4
TGTGCCAGCAGCTTACGACAGGGAAGGGACACAGATACGCAGTATTTT
CASSLRQGRDTDTQYF
>few|-|TRBJ1-5|TRBV19
TGTGCCAGTAGCTGGAAGGGCAGAGATGATCAGCCCCAGCATTTT
CASSWKGRDDQPQHF
>-|-|TRBJ2-2|TRBV5-5
TGTGCCAGCAGCTTTCTACCCGAGAACACCGGGGAGCTGTTTTTT
CASSFLPENTGELFF
>few|-|TRBJ2-5|TRBV4-1
TGCGCCAGCAGCCAAGGTGAAGGGAGGGAGACCCAGTACTTC
CASSQGEGRETQYF
>once|-|TRBJ1-5|TRBV5-4
TGTGCCAGCAGCCTCGCGGGATCAAATCAGCCCCAGCATTTT
CASSLAGSNQPQHF
>-|-|TRBJ2-3|TRBV29-1
TGCAGCGTTGTAGGCGGGGCGACAGATACGCAGTATTTT
CSVVGGATDTQYF
>-|-|TRBJ1-1|TRBV27
TGTGCCAGCAACTCTGAAGCTTTCTTT
CASNSEAFF
>-|-|TRBJ1-1|TRBV19
TGTGCCAGTAGTACCGCAGGGGCCCTGAACACTGAAGCTTTCTTT
CASSTAGALNTEAFF
>once|-|TRBJ1-5|TRBV4-2
TGTGCCAGCAGCCAAGAAGCTGCATCAGGCCAGCCCCAGCATTTT
CASSQEAASGQPQHF